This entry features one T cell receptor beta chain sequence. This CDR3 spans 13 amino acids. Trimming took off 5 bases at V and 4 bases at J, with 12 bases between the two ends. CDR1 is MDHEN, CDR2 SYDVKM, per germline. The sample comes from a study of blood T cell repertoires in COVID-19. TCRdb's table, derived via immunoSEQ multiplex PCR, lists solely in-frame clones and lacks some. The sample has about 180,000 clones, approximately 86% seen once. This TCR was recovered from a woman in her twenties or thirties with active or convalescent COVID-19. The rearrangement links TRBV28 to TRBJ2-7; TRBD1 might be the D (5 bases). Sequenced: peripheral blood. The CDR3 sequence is CASSTDSTYEQYF. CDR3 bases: TGTGCCAGCAGTACTGACAGTACATACGAGCAGTACTTC.